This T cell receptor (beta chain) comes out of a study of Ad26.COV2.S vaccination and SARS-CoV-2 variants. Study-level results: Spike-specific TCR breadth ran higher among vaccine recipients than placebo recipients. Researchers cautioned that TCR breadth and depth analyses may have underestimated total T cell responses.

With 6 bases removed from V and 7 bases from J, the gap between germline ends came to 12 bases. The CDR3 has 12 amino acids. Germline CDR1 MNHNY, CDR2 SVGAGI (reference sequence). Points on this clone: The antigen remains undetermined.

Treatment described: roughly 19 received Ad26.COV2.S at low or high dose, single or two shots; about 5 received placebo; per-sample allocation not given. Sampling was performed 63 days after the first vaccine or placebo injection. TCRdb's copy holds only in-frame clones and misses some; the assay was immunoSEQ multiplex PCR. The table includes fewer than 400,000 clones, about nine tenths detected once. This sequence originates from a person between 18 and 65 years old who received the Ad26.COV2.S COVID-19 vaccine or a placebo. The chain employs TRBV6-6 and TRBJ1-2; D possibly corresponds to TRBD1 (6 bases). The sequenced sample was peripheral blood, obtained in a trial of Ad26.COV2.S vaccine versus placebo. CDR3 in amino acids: CASSQGGSGYTF. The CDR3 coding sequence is TGTGCCAGCAGCCAAGGGGGGTCTGGCTACACCTTC.